This T cell receptor beta chain was captured in a study of beta chain features in type 1 diabetes. Overall study findings and caveats: VDJ junctions from type 1 diabetes patients carried fewer insertions and larger deletions. All four CD4+ subsets of Type 1 diabetes patients contained TCRB CDR3s that were moderately but significantly shorter. Within patients, naive, central memory and Treg TCRB repertoires seemed more similar than within healthy donors.

The CDR3 runs to 14 residues. Trimming removed 4 bases from V and 8 bases from J; junction bases left unmatched: 8. Germline assignment: CDR1 SGHTA and CDR2 FQGNSA. The sample holds a few counts of this clone. The antigen is not known. Markers CD45RO/CCR7/CD25/CD127/CD95/CD27 served to sort CD4+ naive, central memory, regulatory and stem cell-like memory cells. Each sorted fraction was over 95% pure. Expressed TCRB transcripts were sequenced after all isolated RNA was converted to cDNA. Generated by immunoSEQ multiplex PCR, the TCRdb table keeps only in-frame clones and is missing some. The sample has more than 550,000 clones, more than 12% seen once; the top ten hold 0.035% to 0.045%.

The chain recombines TRBV7-2 with TRBJ2-1; TRBD1 matches at 7 bases. Material for sequencing was naive CD4+ T cells from blood. The sequence was collected from a man aged 18 to 30 with type 1 diabetes. The CDR3 coding sequence is TGTGCCAGCAGCTCCCTAAGGGGGCGGGATGAGCAGTTCTTC. Protein product: CASSSLRGRDEQFF.